The clone carrying this TCR beta chain was observed many times. Its antigen is undetermined. A Clinical Activity Score of at least 3, a NOSPECS grade of at least 4 and a duration under 3 months were recorded in the ophthalmopathy patients. Clinical symptoms, serum thyroxine, TRAb, thyroid ultrasound and orbital computed tomography informed diagnoses. These data belong to a study of T cells in Graves' hyperthyroidism and ophthalmopathy. The study's findings and limits: Also found in blood were most expanded thyroid clonotypes above 0.001.

RNA transcripts provided the source from which TCR beta CDR3 regions were amplified. During a first-round RT-PCR of the TCR CDR3, the HTBI primer set was used. In TCRdb, the multiplex PCR reads were re-called with MiXCR into one record per CDR3 protein. The table lists around 300,000 distinct CDR3 sequences, roughly 18% of them singletons. From germline, CDR1 is LGHDT and CDR2 YNNKEL (reference sequence). V dropped 4 bases and J dropped 4 bases, with 14 bases sitting between them. The CDR3 is 15 amino acids. This TCR derives from a man aged 45-65 years with Graves' ophthalmopathy. Input material: blood. The chain combines TRBV3-1 with TRBJ2-1; D not resolved. This CDR3 is CASSPDADAYNEQFF. CDR3 coding DNA: TGTGCCAGCAGCCCGGACGCGGACGCATACAATGAGCAGTTCTTC.